Detailed here is one T cell receptor beta chain. The V gene end was trimmed by 6 bases and the J gene end by 4 bases; junction bases not matched to a gene: 5. The CDR3 runs to 15 residues. Germline CDR1 is ENHRY and CDR2 is SYGVKD. This sample was taken from a study of blood T cell repertoires in COVID-19. Sequenced by immunoSEQ multiplex PCR; TCRdb stores in-frame clones only, minus some. The sample lists about 25,000 clones; around nine tenths were seen once. The sequenced material came from peripheral blood. The genes are TRBV10-3 and TRBJ1-4, with 10 positions matching TRBD1. This clonotype originated in a middle-aged man with active COVID-19. The CDR3 coding sequence is TGTGCCATCAGAGGACAGGGGGGTGATAATGAAAAACTGTTTTTT. This gives the protein CAIRGQGGDNEKLFF.